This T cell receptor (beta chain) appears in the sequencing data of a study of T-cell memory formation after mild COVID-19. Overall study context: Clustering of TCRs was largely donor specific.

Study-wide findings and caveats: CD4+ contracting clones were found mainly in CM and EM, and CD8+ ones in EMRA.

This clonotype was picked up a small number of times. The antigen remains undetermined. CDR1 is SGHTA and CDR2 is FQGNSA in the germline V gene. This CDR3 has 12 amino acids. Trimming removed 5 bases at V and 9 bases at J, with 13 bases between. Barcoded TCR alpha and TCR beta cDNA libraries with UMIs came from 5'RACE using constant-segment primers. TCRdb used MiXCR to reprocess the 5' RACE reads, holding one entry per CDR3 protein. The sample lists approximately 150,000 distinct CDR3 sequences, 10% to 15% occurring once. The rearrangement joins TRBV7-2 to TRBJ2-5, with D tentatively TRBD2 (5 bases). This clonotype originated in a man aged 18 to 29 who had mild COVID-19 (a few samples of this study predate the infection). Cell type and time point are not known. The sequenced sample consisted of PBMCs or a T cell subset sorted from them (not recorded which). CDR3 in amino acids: CASSPGPRAQYF. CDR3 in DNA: TGTGCCAGCAGCCCCGGTCCGCGGGCCCAGTACTTC.